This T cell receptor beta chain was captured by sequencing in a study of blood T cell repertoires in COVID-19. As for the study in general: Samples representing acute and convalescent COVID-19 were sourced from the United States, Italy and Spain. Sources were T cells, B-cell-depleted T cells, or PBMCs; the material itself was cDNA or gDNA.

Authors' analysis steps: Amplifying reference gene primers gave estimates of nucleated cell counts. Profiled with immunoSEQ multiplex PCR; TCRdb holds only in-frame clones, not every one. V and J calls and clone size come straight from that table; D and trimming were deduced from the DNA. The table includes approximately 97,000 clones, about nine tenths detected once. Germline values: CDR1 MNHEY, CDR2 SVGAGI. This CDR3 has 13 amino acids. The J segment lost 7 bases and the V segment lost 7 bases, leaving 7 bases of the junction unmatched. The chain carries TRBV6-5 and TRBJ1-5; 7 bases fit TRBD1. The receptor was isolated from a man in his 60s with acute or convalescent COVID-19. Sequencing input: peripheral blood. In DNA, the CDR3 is TGTGCCAGCAAGAGGGGACAGCGGCAGCCCCAGCATTTT. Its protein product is CASKRGQRQPQHF.